These T cell receptor beta chains were read from a single sample in a study of shared clonotypes between healthy human individuals. Some clones are missing from TCRdb's copy, which holds only in-frame ones; the method was immunoSEQ multiplex PCR. Here the sample spans about 1.1 million clones, roughly 80% being singletons. Sequences were obtained from memory CD4+ T cells from PBMCs. The source of these receptors is a man younger than 30 in good health. Some clones in this sample may be carry-over from other donors' samples. Each CDR3 is given with its conserved first and last residue. Not every row has a clone size; where given, it reads once, few, many or a size class.

j_gene,v_gene,abundance,CDR3aa
TRBJ2-7,TRBV6-1,-,CASSESYTGIDEQYF
TRBJ1-4,TRBV5-1,-,CASSGGLGGEKLFF
TRBJ1-5,TRBV5-6,-,CASSKQGARQPQHF
TRBJ1-1,TRBV5-1,many,CASREGTANTEAFF
TRBJ1-3,TRBV7-2,-,CASSLVRGGGNTIYF
TRBJ2-6,TRBV6-1,-,CASSESPGLTIISGANVLTF
TRBJ2-7,TRBV28,few,CASSLSYRGDEQYF
TRBJ2-2,TRBV29-1,-,CSVAPGWGMAGELFF
TRBJ2-3,TRBV27,-,CASSIGDTDTQYF
TRBJ1-1,TRBV14,once,CASSQLSGTLNTEAFF
TRBJ2-7,TRBV4-1,-,CASSRDRARPEQYF
TRBJ1-1,TRBV7-9,-,CASSLERTFTEAFF
TRBJ1-1,TRBV19,many,CASSYLLGQTEAFF
TRBJ2-3,TRBV7-6,-,CASSQIPGSVGTDTQYF
TRBJ2-1,TRBV5-1,-,CASSLDRIDEQFF
TRBJ2-7,TRBV4-1,-,CASSLGTSGRSEQYF
TRBJ1-2,TRBV27,-,CASSLSHRHGYTF
TRBJ2-7,TRBV4-1,-,CASSLRQGASEQYF
TRBJ2-7,TRBV4-3,-,CASSHRVNYEQYF
TRBJ1-5,TRBV6-1,few,CASSQTSQHF
TRBJ2-7,TRBV6-1,few,CASSRLAGIHEQYF
TRBJ1-3,TRBV19,-,CASSIQGPTGNTIYF
TRBJ1-3,TRBV7-2,-,CASSSRGGSGNTIYF
TRBJ1-4,TRBV5-5,-,CASSLAVGGEEKLFF
TRBJ2-5,TRBV9,-,CASSPRLVGPEEQYF
TRBJ2-5,TRBV27,-,CASSLGGGRGETQYF